This T cell receptor (beta chain) comes out of a study of beta chain features in type 1 diabetes. Study-wide context: No age, gender or cell yield differences were seen between patients and healthy donors.

Germline CDR1 is PRHDT and CDR2 is FYEKMQ (reference sequence). V lost 7 bases to trimming and J lost 2 bases; unmatched junction nucleotides: 9. The CDR3 is made up of 15 amino acids. For this clone: The antigen is unknown.

The isolated RNA, all of it, was reverse transcribed, so expressed TCRB transcripts were what got sequenced. The table came from immunoSEQ multiplex PCR; TCRdb's copy has only in-frame clones and leaves some out. In the table there are some 44,000 clones, 66% of which are singletons. Overall study findings and caveats: Patients with Type 1 diabetes showed moderately but significantly shorter TCRB CDR3s in all four CD4+ subsets. Resolution of whether HLA type affects TCRB rearrangement was not achieved here.

The source material was Tregs from blood. The receptor comes from a woman between 18 and 30 years old with type 1 diabetes. V gene TRBV13 combines with J gene TRBJ2-5, with 8 bases lining up with TRBD2. The CDR3 coding sequence is TGTGCCAGCAAGACATTAGCGGGGACACAAGAGACCCAGTACTTC. Its translation: CASKTLAGTQETQYF. Drawing the rest from reference TRBV13 and TRBJ2-5, the complete variable domain is AAGVIQSPRHLIKEKRETATLKCYPIPRHDTVYWYQQGPGQDPQFLISFYEKMQSDKGSIPDRFSAQQFSDYHSELNMSSLELGDSALYFCASKTLAGTQETQYFGPGTRLLVL.